This is a list of T cell receptor beta chains from one sample in a study of T cell responses to AZD1222 COVID-19 vaccine. Profiled with immunoSEQ multiplex PCR; TCRdb holds only in-frame clones, not every one. The repertoire holds tens of thousands of clones, with around 90% as singletons. Source: peripheral blood, taken on day 0 of AZD1222 vaccination. These receptors were taken from an adult in good health. The CDR3 runs from the conserved cysteine through the conserved F or W. The D gene is left open where the match is weak. Expanded clones get a size class; other rows say once, few or many, or leave the size out.

D	J	V	size	length	CDR3	DNA
NA	TRBJ2-6	TRBV2	NA	16	CASWVGYGFGANVLTF	TGTGCCTCGTGGGTAGGGTACGGGTTTGGGGCCAACGTCCTGACTTTC
NA	TRBJ2-1	TRBV11-3	NA	16	CASSSNRGGGRYEQFF	TGTGCCAGCAGTTCCAACCGGGGTGGGGGTAGGTATGAGCAGTTCTTC
NA	TRBJ1-1	TRBV5-4	NA	13	CASNPGLNTEAFF	TGTGCCAGCAATCCTGGCCTGAACACTGAAGCTTTCTTT
NA	TRBJ1-1	TRBV2	NA	14	CASRTQGSNTEAFF	TGTGCCAGCAGGACGCAGGGGTCAAACACTGAAGCTTTCTTT
NA	TRBJ2-1	TRBV6-5	NA	15	CASSYPGVGSDEQFF	TGTGCCAGCAGTTACCCCGGGGTCGGTTCGGATGAGCAGTTCTTC
NA	TRBJ2-1	TRBV14	NA	18	CASSPRARSGGIYNEQFF	TGTGCCAGCAGCCCACGAGCTAGAAGTGGGGGGATCTACAATGAGCAGTTCTTC
TRBD2	TRBJ2-7	TRBV2	once	14	CASSGTSGLLEQYF	TGTGCCAGCAGTGGGACTAGCGGGCTTCTCGAGCAGTACTTC
NA	TRBJ2-7	TRBV3-1/TRBV3-2	NA	13	CASSQVAEYEQYF	TGTGCCAGCAGCCAAGTTGCCGAATACGAGCAGTACTTC
TRBD2	TRBJ2-5	TRBV5-5	NA	16	CASSPTAGAGGETQYF	TGTGCCAGCAGCCCCACGGCGGGGGCGGGAGGGGAGACCCAGTACTTC
TRBD2	TRBJ2-7	TRBV29-1	NA	14	CSVALSGSSYEQYF	TGCAGCGTTGCCCTCAGCGGGAGCTCCTACGAGCAGTACTTC
NA	TRBJ2-7	TRBV19	NA	13	CASSLTGSYEQYF	TGTGCCAGTAGTCTGACAGGCTCCTACGAGCAGTACTTC
NA	TRBJ1-6	TRBV19	NA	12	CASSIRNSPLHF	TGTGCCAGTAGTATACGGAATTCACCCCTCCACTTT
NA	TRBJ1-5	TRBV27	NA	15	CASRAWGTGNQPQHF	TGTGCCAGCAGAGCCTGGGGGACTGGCAATCAGCCCCAGCATTTT
NA	TRBJ1-3	TRBV20-1	NA	11	CSARTGNTIYF	TGCAGTGCTAGGACGGGAAACACCATATATTTT
NA	TRBJ1-5	TRBV15	NA	14	CATSRDRDNQPQHF	TGTGCCACCAGCAGAGACAGGGACAATCAGCCCCAGCATTTT
TRBD1	TRBJ1-2	TRBV7-2	NA	14	CASSEHRGTYGYTF	TGTGCCAGCAGCGAGCACAGGGGAACTTATGGCTACACCTTC
NA	TRBJ2-7	TRBV6-1	NA	12	CASRDFSYEQYF	TGTGCCAGCCGAGACTTTTCCTACGAGCAGTACTTC
NA	TRBJ2-6	TRBV5-4	NA	16	CASSSDGGSGANVLTF	TGTGCCAGCAGCTCGGACGGGGGCTCTGGGGCCAACGTCCTGACTTTC
NA	TRBJ1-2	TRBV6-5	NA	16	CASSYSKSGRGYGYTF	TGTGCCAGCAGTTACTCGAAATCAGGAAGGGGCTATGGCTACACCTTC
NA	TRBJ1-3	TRBV7-6	NA	13	CASSRSHVNTIYF	TGTGCCAGCAGCCGCAGCCATGTAAACACCATATATTTT
NA	TRBJ1-5	TRBV30	NA	13	CAWSARTDQPQHF	TGTGCCTGGAGTGCGAGGACAGATCAGCCCCAGCATTTT
NA	TRBJ2-1	TRBV6-5	NA	11	CASTRNNEQFF	TGTGCCAGCACAAGAAACAATGAGCAGTTCTTC
TRBD1	TRBJ1-4	TRBV6-6	NA	16	CASSYSKSQGHEKLFF	TGTGCCAGCAGTTACTCGAAGTCACAGGGGCATGAAAAACTGTTTTTT
NA	TRBJ2-7	TRBV7-9	NA	16	CASSRIGPGSSYEQYF	TGTGCCAGCAGCCGCATTGGTCCGGGAAGCTCCTACGAGCAGTACTTC
NA	TRBJ1-6	TRBV5-4	NA	15	CASSLSPITNSPLHF	TGTGCCAGCAGCTTGTCTCCGATTACAAATTCACCCCTCCACTTT
NA	TRBJ2-1	TRBV7-9	NA	15	CASSLRDTGHNEQFF	TGTGCCAGCAGCCTTCGGGATACAGGGCACAATGAGCAGTTCTTC
NA	TRBJ1-6	TRBV7-9	NA	14	CASSRQEKNSPLHF	TGTGCCAGCAGCCGTCAGGAGAAAAATTCACCCCTCCACTTT
NA	TRBJ1-4	TRBV19	NA	15	CASSIQGHQNEKLFF	TGTGCCAGTAGTATCCAAGGACATCAAAATGAAAAACTGTTTTTT
NA	TRBJ2-1	TRBV2	NA	14	CASSWGTTYNEQFF	TGTGCCAGCAGTTGGGGGACGACCTACAATGAGCAGTTCTTC
NA	TRBJ2-2	TRBV5-1	NA	16	CASSSLARENTGELFF	TGCGCCAGCAGTTCGCTGGCGCGGGAGAACACCGGGGAGCTGTTTTTT
TRBD1	TRBJ1-1	TRBV23-1	NA	15	CASRFLGQQNTEAFF	TGCGCCAGCAGGTTTTTGGGACAGCAGAACACTGAAGCTTTCTTT
NA	TRBJ2-7	TRBV5-8	once	11	CASSLTYEQYF	TGTGCCAGCAGCCTGACCTACGAGCAGTACTTC
NA	TRBJ1-2	TRBV9	NA	15	CASSRRRGSGYGYTF	TGTGCCAGCAGCAGAAGGAGGGGATCGGGCTATGGCTACACCTTC
NA	TRBJ2-5	TRBV20-1	once	10	CSALQETQYF	TGCAGTGCTCTCCAAGAGACCCAGTACTTC
TRBD1	TRBJ1-5	TRBV28	NA	15	CASSSGQLLNGPQHF	TGTGCCAGCAGTTCGGGACAGTTGTTGAATGGGCCCCAGCATTTT
TRBD1	TRBJ2-3	TRBV28	NA	15	CASSGQGAATDTQYF	TGTGCCAGCAGTGGACAGGGGGCTGCCACAGATACGCAGTATTTT
NA	TRBJ2-7	TRBV7-2	once	13	CASSAYRGDEQYF	TGTGCCAGCAGCGCATATAGGGGGGACGAGCAGTACTTC
TRBD2	TRBJ2-1	TRBV10-1	NA	14	CASRGLAGVCEQFF	TGCGCCAGCAGGGGACTAGCGGGAGTTTGTGAGCAGTTCTTC
TRBD1	TRBJ2-7	TRBV28	NA	16	CASSLRARTGVYEQYF	TGTGCCAGCAGTTTACGAGCGAGGACAGGGGTTTACGAGCAGTACTTC
NA	TRBJ2-1	TRBV3-1/TRBV3-2	NA	13	CASSSAVGDGQFF	TGTGCCAGCAGCTCCGCCGTCGGAGACGGGCAGTTCTTC
TRBD1	TRBJ2-7	TRBV28	NA	16	CASSTPGQGSSYEQYF	TGTGCCAGCAGTACACCCGGACAGGGGTCATCCTACGAGCAGTACTTC